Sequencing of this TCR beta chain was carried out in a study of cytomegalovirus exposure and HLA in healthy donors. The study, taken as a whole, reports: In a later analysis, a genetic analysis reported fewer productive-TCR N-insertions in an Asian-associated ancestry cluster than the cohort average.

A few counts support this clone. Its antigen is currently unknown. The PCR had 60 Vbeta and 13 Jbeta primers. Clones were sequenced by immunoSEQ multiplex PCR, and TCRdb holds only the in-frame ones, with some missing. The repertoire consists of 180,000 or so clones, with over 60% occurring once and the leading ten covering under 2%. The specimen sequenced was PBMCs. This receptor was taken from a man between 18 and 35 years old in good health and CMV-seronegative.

The CDR3 spells CASSPGGVDTGELFF. For the CDR3, the DNA is TGTGCCAGCAGCCCGGGAGGGGTTGACACCGGGGAGCTGTTTTTT. V and J are TRBV6-6 and TRBJ2-2; TRBD2 agrees at 8 bases. Looked up from germline, CDR1 is MNHNY and CDR2 is SVGAGI (reference sequence). The CDR3 length is 15 residues. J was trimmed by 3 bases and V by 6 bases; bases with no gene match: 6.